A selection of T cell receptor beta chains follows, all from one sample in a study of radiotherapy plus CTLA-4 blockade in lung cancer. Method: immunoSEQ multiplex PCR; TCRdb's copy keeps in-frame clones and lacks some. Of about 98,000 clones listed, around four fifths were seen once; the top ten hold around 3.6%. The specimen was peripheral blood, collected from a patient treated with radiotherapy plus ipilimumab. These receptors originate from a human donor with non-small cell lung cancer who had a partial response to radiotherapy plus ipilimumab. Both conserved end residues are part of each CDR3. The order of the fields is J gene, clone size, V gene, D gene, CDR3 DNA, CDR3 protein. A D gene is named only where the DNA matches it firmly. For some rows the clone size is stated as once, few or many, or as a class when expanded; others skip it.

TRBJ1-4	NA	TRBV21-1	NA	TGTGCTCCTTTTAATGAAAAACTGTTTTTT	CAPFNEKLFF
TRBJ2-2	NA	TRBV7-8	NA	TGTGCCAGCAGCCTTGATAGTGAGGCCGGGGAGCTGTTTTTT	CASSLDSEAGELFF
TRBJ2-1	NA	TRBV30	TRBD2	TGTGCCTGGAGCTACAAAGCCGGGCTAGCGGACTCCTACAATGAGCAGTTCTTC	CAWSYKAGLADSYNEQFF
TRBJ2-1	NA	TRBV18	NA	TGTGCCAGCTCGAAAGGAGGTAATGAGCAGTTCTTC	CASSKGGNEQFF
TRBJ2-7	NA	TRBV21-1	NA	TGTGCCAGCAGTGAAGAGGAGGGGGGGGAGCAGTACTTC	CASSEEEGGEQYF
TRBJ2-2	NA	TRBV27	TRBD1	TGTGCCAGCAGTTTCCGGACAGGGAGGACCGGGGAGCTGTTTTTT	CASSFRTGRTGELFF
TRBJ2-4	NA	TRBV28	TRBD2	TGTGCCAGCAGTTTATGGGGATTAGCGGGAGGAGACGGATACATTCAGTACTTC	CASSLWGLAGGDGYIQYF
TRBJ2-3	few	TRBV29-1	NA	TGCAGCGTTGATGGGGAGGGGGGATCCGATACGCAGTATTTT	CSVDGEGGSDTQYF
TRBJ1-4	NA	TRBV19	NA	TGTGCCAGTAGTACCCGACAGGAGGCAGGGAGTGAAAAACTGTTTTTT	CASSTRQEAGSEKLFF
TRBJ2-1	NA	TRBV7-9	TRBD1	TGTGCCAGCCACCGGGACAGCTACAATGAGCAGTTCTTC	CASHRDSYNEQFF
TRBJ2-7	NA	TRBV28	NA	TGTGCCAGCTCGCGGTTGAGGTACGAGCAGTACTTC	CASSRLRYEQYF
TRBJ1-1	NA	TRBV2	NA	TGTGCCAGCAGTGCCGCTGGGGCCAGGTTGACCACTGAAGCTTTCTTT	CASSAAGARLTTEAFF
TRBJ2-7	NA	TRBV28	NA	TGTGCCAGCAGTCCGAGGCCGCGGTACGAGCAGTACTTC	CASSPRPRYEQYF
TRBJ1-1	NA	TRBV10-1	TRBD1	TGCGCCAGCACCCCGGGACAGGACAACACTGAAGCTTTCTTT	CASTPGQDNTEAFF
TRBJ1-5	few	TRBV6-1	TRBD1	TGTGCCAGCAGCTCCGGACAGGGCAGTCAGCCCCAGCATTTT	CASSSGQGSQPQHF
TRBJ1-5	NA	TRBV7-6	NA	TGTGCCAGCAGCTTAGGGGGGGATTGGCGCAATCAGCCCCAGCATTTT	CASSLGGDWRNQPQHF
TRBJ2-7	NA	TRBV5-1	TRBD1	TGCGCCAGCAGCTTGGCCCCAGGGGGATCGAGCGAGCAGTACTTC	CASSLAPGGSSEQYF
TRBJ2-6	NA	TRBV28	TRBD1	TGTGCCAGCAGTTCCGGACAGGGGGTCGGTGGGGCCAACGTCCTGACTTTC	CASSSGQGVGGANVLTF
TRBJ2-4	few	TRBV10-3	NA	TGTGCCATCAGTGGACAAGACAACATTCAGTACTTC	CAISGQDNIQYF
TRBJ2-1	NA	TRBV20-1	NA	TGCAGTGCTAGAGATCGGGATGAGCAGTTCTTC	CSARDRDEQFF
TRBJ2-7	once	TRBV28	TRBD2	TGTGCCAGCAGTTGGGGACTAGCGGGGGCCTACGAGCAGTACTTC	CASSWGLAGAYEQYF
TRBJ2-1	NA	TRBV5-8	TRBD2	TGTGCCAGCAGCCTAGCGGGAGGAGGGAGTGAGCAGTTCTTC	CASSLAGGGSEQFF
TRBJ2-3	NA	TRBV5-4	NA	TGTGCCAGCAGCTTGGCGGGAGCGGGCACAGATACGCAGTATTTT	CASSLAGAGTDTQYF
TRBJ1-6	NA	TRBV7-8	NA	TGTGCCAGCAGCTTAGACCGACAGGAACCCCTCCACTTT	CASSLDRQEPLHF
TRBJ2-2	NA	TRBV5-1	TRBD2	TGCGCCAGCAGCGCCGCGGGGGGGAGTCGGGCCGGGGAGCTGTTTTTT	CASSAAGGSRAGELFF
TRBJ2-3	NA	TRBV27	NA	TGTGCCAGCAGTTTAGGTCAGAACACAGATACGCAGTATTTT	CASSLGQNTDTQYF
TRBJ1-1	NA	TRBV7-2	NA	TGTGCCAGCAGCCCAGCGGAGGGATTCACTGAAGCTTTCTTT	CASSPAEGFTEAFF
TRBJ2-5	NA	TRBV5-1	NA	TGCGCCAGCAGCTCGGGTCTAATCCAAGAGACCCAGTACTTC	CASSSGLIQETQYF
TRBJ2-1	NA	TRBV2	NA	TGTGCCAGCAGGAGCGCCAGCTCCTACAATGAGCAGTTCTTC	CASRSASSYNEQFF
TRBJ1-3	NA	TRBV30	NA	TGTGCCTCCCAGCGGGGTTACTCTGGAAACACCATATATTTT	CASQRGYSGNTIYF
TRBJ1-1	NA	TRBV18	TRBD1	TGTGCCAGCTCACTGGACAGGTTTGGCACTGAAGCTTTCTTT	CASSLDRFGTEAFF
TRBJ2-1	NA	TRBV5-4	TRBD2	TGTGCCAGCAGCTTGACTAGCGGGACTAACAATGAGCAGTTCTTC	CASSLTSGTNNEQFF
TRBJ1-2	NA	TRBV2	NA	TGTGCCAGCAGTGACGCACAGAACTATGGCTACACCTTC	CASSDAQNYGYTF
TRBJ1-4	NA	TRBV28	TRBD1	TGTGCCAGCAGTTTAGGGACAGGGGGCAGAGCTAATGAAAAACTGTTTTTT	CASSLGTGGRANEKLFF
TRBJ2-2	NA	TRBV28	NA	TGTGCCAGCAGTTATGGGAGTGGCACCGGGGAGCTGTTTTTT	CASSYGSGTGELFF
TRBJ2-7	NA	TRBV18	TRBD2	TGTGCCAGCTCACCTACTAGCGGGAGGGCGTCCGAGCAGTACTTC	CASSPTSGRASEQYF
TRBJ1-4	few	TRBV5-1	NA	TGCGCCAGCAGCTTGGAGGGGTCTAATGAAAAACTGTTTTTT	CASSLEGSNEKLFF
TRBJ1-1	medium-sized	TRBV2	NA	TGTGCCAGCAGTGGCGCGGCGAACACTGAAGCTTTCTTT	CASSGAANTEAFF
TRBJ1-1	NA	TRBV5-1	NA	TGCGCCACCAGGGTCGGGGTTGCTTCTTCGCAAACTGAAGCTTTCTTT	CATRVGVASSQTEAFF
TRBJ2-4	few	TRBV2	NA	TGTGCCAGCAGTGAGTCGGCAGGTCTAGCCAAAAACATTCAGTACTTC	CASSESAGLAKNIQYF
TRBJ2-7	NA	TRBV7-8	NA	TGTGCCAGCAGCGTTAGAATTGGGGGGGCGGGCGAGCAGTACTTC	CASSVRIGGAGEQYF
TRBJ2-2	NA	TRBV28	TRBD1	TGTGCCAGCAGTTTATTTGGACAGGGGAACACCGGGGAGCTGTTTTTT	CASSLFGQGNTGELFF
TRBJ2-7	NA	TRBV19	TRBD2	TGTGCCAGTAGTATGACAAGCGGGAGGGCTTACGAGCAGTACTTC	CASSMTSGRAYEQYF